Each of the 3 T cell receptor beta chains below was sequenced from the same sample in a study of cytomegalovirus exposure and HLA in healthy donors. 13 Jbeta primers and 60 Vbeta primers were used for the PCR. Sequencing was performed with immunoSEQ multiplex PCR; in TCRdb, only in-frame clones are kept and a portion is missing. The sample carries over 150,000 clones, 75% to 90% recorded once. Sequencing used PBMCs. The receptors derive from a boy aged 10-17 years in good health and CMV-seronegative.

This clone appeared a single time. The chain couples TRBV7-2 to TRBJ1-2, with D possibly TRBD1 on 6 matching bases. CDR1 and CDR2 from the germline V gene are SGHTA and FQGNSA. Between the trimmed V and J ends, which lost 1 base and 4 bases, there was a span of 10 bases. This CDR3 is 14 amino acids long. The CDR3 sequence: CASSLETGRYGYTF. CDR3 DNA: TGTGCCAGCAGCTTAGAAACAGGGCGCTATGGCTACACCTTC.

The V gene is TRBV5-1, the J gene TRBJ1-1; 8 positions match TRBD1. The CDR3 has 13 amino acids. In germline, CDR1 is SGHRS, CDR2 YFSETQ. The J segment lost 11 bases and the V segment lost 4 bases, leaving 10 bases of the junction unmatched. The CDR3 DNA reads TGCGCCAGCAGCACCGGACAGGGCCCGGTCGCTTTCTTT. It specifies CASSTGQGPVAFF.

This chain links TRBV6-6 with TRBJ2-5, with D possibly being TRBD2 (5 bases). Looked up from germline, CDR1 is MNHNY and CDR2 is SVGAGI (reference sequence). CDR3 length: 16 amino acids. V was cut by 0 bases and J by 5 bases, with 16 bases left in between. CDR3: CASSYSEERNYETQYF. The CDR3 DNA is TGTGCCAGCAGTTACTCGGAGGAAAGGAACTATGAGACCCAGTACTTC.